The rows below give T cell receptor beta chains drawn from one sample of a study of cytomegalovirus exposure and HLA in healthy donors. Here immunoSEQ multiplex PCR was the method, and the copy in TCRdb shows in-frame clones only, minus some. Among about 180,000 clones, 76% were seen once, and the ten largest hold 2% to 2.5%. The material sequenced was PBMCs. All receptors come from a woman aged 30 to 39 in good health and CMV-seropositive. The CDR3 runs from the conserved cysteine through the conserved F or W. A D gene is named only where the DNA matches it firmly. Some rows mark clone size as missing; the rest say once, few, many or name a class of expanded clone.

>TRBD2|TRBJ2-2|TRBV6-6|-
CASSPERGGRGGELFF
TGTGCCAGCTCACCCGAGCGGGGGGGCCGAGGCGGGGAGCTGTTTTTT
>-|TRBJ1-5|TRBV10-3|-
CAISAGNNQPQHF
TGTGCCATCAGTGCAGGGAACAATCAGCCCCAGCATTTT
>TRBD1|TRBJ1-2|TRBV27|few
CASSARGQGFANYGYTF
TGTGCCAGCAGTGCTCGGGGACAGGGGTTTGCTAACTATGGCTACACCTTC
>TRBD1|TRBJ2-3|TRBV2|-
CASSVLTGSTDTQYF
TGTGCCAGCAGTGTGTTGACAGGGAGCACAGATACGCAGTATTTT
>TRBD2|TRBJ2-5|TRBV9|-
CASSVAGGARETQYF
TGTGCCAGCAGCGTAGCCGGGGGGGCCCGAGAGACCCAGTACTTC
>-|TRBJ2-7|TRBV14|-
CASSSGSSYEQYF
TGTGCCAGCAGCTCCGGGTCCTCCTACGAGCAGTACTTC
>-|TRBJ2-7|TRBV27|few
CASSLRDFGEQYF
TGTGCCAGCAGTCTCAGGGATTTCGGCGAGCAGTACTTC
>-|TRBJ1-6|TRBV28|-
CASSLGIGSLHF
TGTGCCAGCAGTTTAGGGATTGGGAGCCTCCACTTT
>-|TRBJ2-1|TRBV19|-
CASSIAGRSGSMQFF
TGTGCCAGTAGTATTGCGGGCCGCTCGGGCAGTATGCAGTTCTTC
>-|TRBJ2-3|TRBV27|once
CASSLAHRDTQYF
TGTGCCAGCAGTTTAGCCCACAGAGATACGCAGTATTTT
>-|TRBJ1-1|TRBV5-1|-
CASSLDPGGGEAFF
TGCGCCAGCAGCTTGGACCCCGGGGGAGGGGAAGCTTTCTTT
>-|TRBJ2-3|TRBV7-8|-
CASSLQPGHRTDTQYF
TGTGCCAGCAGCTTGCAACCGGGACATCGCACAGATACGCAGTATTTT
>TRBD1|TRBJ1-5|TRBV19|-
CASSSGTGVGQPQHF
TGTGCCAGTAGCAGCGGGACAGGGGTAGGACAGCCCCAGCATTTT
>TRBD1|TRBJ1-5|TRBV19|-
CASSTRPPTGVDNQPQHF
TGTGCCAGTAGTACCCGCCCCCCAACAGGGGTTGACAATCAGCCCCAGCATTTT
>TRBD1|TRBJ1-2|TRBV4-2|-
CASSQVTGGLNYGYTF
TGTGCCAGCAGCCAAGTTACAGGGGGTCTCAACTATGGCTACACCTTC
>-|TRBJ1-6|TRBV7-9|-
CASSLRGRGLVNSPLHF
TGTGCCAGCAGTCTCCGTGGGCGGGGATTGGTGAATTCACCCCTCCACTTT
>-|TRBJ2-3|TRBV5-1|-
CASSLGLGDTQYF
TGCGCCAGCAGCTTGGGGCTAGGAGATACGCAGTATTTT
>TRBD2|TRBJ2-1|TRBV7-7|-
CASSYGLAHNDEQFF
TGTGCCAGCAGCTACGGACTAGCCCATAATGATGAGCAGTTCTTC
>TRBD2|TRBJ2-3|TRBV7-2|-
CASSFPGLAGWSDTQYF
TGTGCCAGCAGCTTCCCGGGACTAGCGGGGTGGAGTGATACGCAGTATTTT
>-|TRBJ1-3|TRBV14|few
CASSQVRAPGGGNTIYF
TGTGCCAGCAGCCAAGTAAGGGCTCCAGGAGGTGGAAACACCATATATTTT
>TRBD1|TRBJ2-7|TRBV2|-
CASSGTGDSSYEQYF
TGTGCCAGCAGCGGGACAGGGGACAGCTCCTACGAGCAGTACTTC
>-|TRBJ2-2|TRBV29-1|-
CSVGPGVPGELFF
TGCAGCGTTGGCCCAGGGGTCCCCGGGGAGCTGTTTTTT
>-|TRBJ1-2|TRBV2|once
CATARDPGYGYTF
TGTGCCACCGCCCGTGATCCGGGGTATGGCTACACCTTC
>-|TRBJ1-1|TRBV28|-
CASSLLGAYTEAFF
TGTGCCAGCAGTTTACTAGGGGCTTACACTGAAGCTTTCTTT
>-|TRBJ2-5|TRBV9|-
CASSVLTGGATQYF
TGTGCCAGCAGCGTACTAACGGGGGGCGCAACCCAGTACTTC
>TRBD1|TRBJ2-7|TRBV5-4|medium-sized
CASSSRTGGTPYEQYF
TGTGCCAGCAGCTCTCGAACAGGGGGCACTCCCTACGAGCAGTACTTC
>-|TRBJ2-6|TRBV9|-
CASRGDTRANVLTF
TGTGCCAGCAGAGGGGACACACGGGCCAACGTCCTGACTTTC
>-|TRBJ1-2|TRBV19|-
CASSPRERGYTF
TGTGCCAGTAGTCCCAGAGAGCGTGGCTACACCTTC
>-|TRBJ2-7|TRBV10-3|-
CATAQGKSSYEQYF
TGTGCCACCGCACAGGGAAAAAGCTCCTACGAGCAGTACTTC
>-|TRBJ2-7|TRBV11-2|-
CASSLGGGETYEQYF
TGTGCCAGCAGCTTAGGAGGGGGGGAGACCTACGAGCAGTACTTC
>-|TRBJ2-7|TRBV19|-
CASSISLTGRKNEQYF
TGTGCCAGTAGTATATCCCTGACAGGCCGCAAAAACGAGCAGTACTTC
>TRBD1|TRBJ2-5|TRBV4-1|-
CASSRYQGAQGTQYF
TGCGCCAGCAGCCGGTACCAGGGGGCGCAGGGGACCCAGTACTTC
>-|TRBJ2-7|TRBV5-1|-
CASSRSSDGEQYF
TGCGCCAGCAGCCGGAGCTCCGACGGCGAGCAGTACTTC
>TRBD1|TRBJ1-4|TRBV5-1|-
CASSSNPGTGDEKLFF
TGCGCCAGCAGCTCAAACCCCGGGACAGGGGATGAAAAACTGTTTTTT
>TRBD2|TRBJ2-3|TRBV5-4|-
CASSPVGRPDTQYF
TGTGCCAGCAGCCCAGTCGGGAGGCCAGATACGCAGTATTTT
>-|TRBJ1-3|TRBV6-1|-
CASSETEVFSGNTIYF
TGTGCCAGCAGTGAAACTGAGGTATTCTCTGGAAACACCATATATTTT
>TRBD2|TRBJ2-7|TRBV6-5|-
CASSSRAGGPYEQYF
TGTGCCAGCAGTTCCCGAGCGGGGGGTCCCTACGAGCAGTACTTC
>-|TRBJ1-2|TRBV11-2|-
CASSSLGHHGYTF
TGTGCCAGCAGCTCCCTGGGACATCATGGCTACACCTTC
>-|TRBJ2-1|TRBV7-2|-
CASSLERGAYNEQFF
TGTGCCAGCTCCCTGGAAAGGGGCGCATATAATGAGCAGTTCTTC
>TRBD1|TRBJ1-1|TRBV2|-
CASSTRQGNTEAFF
TGTGCCAGCAGTACCCGACAGGGGAACACTGAAGCTTTCTTT
>-|TRBJ2-1|TRBV7-9|-
CASSLSGYNEQFF
TGTGCCAGCAGCCTGAGCGGTTACAATGAGCAGTTCTTC
>-|TRBJ1-5|TRBV7-2|once
CASTRGLRGGNQPQHF
TGTGCCAGCACCAGGGGCCTACGGGGAGGGAATCAGCCCCAGCATTTT
>-|TRBJ1-2|TRBV5-1|-
CASSPSSPPSDGYTF
TGCGCCAGCAGCCCGTCGTCTCCTCCGTCGGATGGCTACACCTTC
>TRBD2|TRBJ2-7|TRBV2|-
CASTSGNNEQYF
TGTGCCAGCACTAGCGGGAATAACGAGCAGTACTTC
>-|TRBJ1-3|TRBV11-2|-
CASSPQTGSSGNTIYF
TGTGCCAGCAGCCCCCAGACAGGCTCCTCTGGAAACACCATATATTTT
>TRBD1|TRBJ2-7|TRBV19|-
CASTRQGASDEQYF
TGTGCCAGTACCCGCCAGGGGGCCTCAGACGAGCAGTACTTC